This TCR beta chain derives from a study of OX40 agonist ivuxolimab in advanced cancers. At the level of the study: Dose-escalation cases comprised hepatocellular carcinoma, melanoma, renal cell or head and neck cancer.

General observations from the study: Some nonresponders additionally presented with little normalized T-cell clonal expansion.

A note on this clone: Antigen unknown.

This table comes from immunoSEQ multiplex PCR, and its TCRdb copy is limited to in-frame clones, with some not included. The table lists around 100,000 clones, more than 85% of them singletons. This CDR3 contains 17 residues. The germline V gene has CDR1 MNHEY and CDR2 SMNVEV (reference sequence). V was clipped by 2 bases and J by 6 bases, with 23 bases between them. The rearrangement uses TRBV27 and TRBJ2-7, with D perhaps given as TRBD1 or TRBD2 (5 bases each). This sample comprised CD4+ or CD8+ T cells sorted from blood, obtained in a trial of the OX40 agonist ivuxolimab. This TCR was sampled from an adult with an advanced solid tumor such as melanoma, head and neck, liver or kidney cancer. For the CDR3, the DNA is TGTGCCAGCAGTTTAAGGGACCCTTTCGGATCGGCGTCCGAGCAGTACTTC. The encoded protein is CASSLRDPFGSASEQYF.